This T cell receptor (beta chain) is drawn from a study of shared clonotypes between healthy human individuals. Study-level background: Plates per donor: three CD4 naive, three CD4 memory, two CD8 naive, one CD8 memory.

A remark on this clone: Its cognate antigen is unknown. Distinct nucleotide sequences in the sample also encode this CDR3.

It was CD45RO-negative cells, positively selected for CCR7, that made up naive CD8 cells, with terminally differentiated effector memory CD45RA+ cells excluded. The CDR3 runs to 14 residues. The V end lost 4 bases, the J end lost 2 bases, and 12 bases lay between the germline ends. Germline CDR1 is MGHRA and CDR2 is YSYEKL. Deep was the level used in running the assay. TCRdb's copy holds only in-frame clones and misses some; the assay was immunoSEQ multiplex PCR. Among just over 2,000,000 clones listed, about 95% were seen once. Points from the study as a whole: Approximately 4.6% of naive CD4 clonotypes were common to a handful of donors.

J is TRBJ2-7 and V is TRBV4-1; tentatively, D is TRBD2 (6 bases). The receptor was isolated from a man aged 18 to 30 in good health. What was sequenced was naive CD8+ T cells sorted from blood. The CDR3 bases are TGCGCCAGCAGCCCAACAGCGGGTACCTACGAGCAGTACTTC. This sequence encodes CASSPTAGTYEQYF.